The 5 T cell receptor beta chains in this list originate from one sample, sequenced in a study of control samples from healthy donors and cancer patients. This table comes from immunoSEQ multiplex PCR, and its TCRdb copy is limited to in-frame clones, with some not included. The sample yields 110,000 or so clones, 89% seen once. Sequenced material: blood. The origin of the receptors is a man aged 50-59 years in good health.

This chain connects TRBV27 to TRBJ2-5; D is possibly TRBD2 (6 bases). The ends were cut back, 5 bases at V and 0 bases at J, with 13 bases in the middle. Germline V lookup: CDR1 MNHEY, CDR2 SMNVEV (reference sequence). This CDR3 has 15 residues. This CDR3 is CASSGLGGYQETQYF. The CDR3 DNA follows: TGTGCCAGCAGTGGCCTAGGAGGGTACCAAGAGACCCAGTACTTC.

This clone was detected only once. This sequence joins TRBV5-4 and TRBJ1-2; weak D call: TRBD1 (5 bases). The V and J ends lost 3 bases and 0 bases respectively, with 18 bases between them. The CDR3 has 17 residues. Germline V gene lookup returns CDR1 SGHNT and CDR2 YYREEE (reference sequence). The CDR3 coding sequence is TGTGCCAGCAGCTCCGGGACCGAAAGAGCTACTAACTATGGCTACACCTTC. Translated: CASSSGTERATNYGYTF.

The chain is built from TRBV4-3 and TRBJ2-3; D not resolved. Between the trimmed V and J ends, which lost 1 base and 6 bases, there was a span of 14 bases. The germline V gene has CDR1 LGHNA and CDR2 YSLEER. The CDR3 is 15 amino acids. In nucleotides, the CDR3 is TGCGCCAGCAGCCAAGTAGGTAGGAATAGCGATACGCAGTATTTT. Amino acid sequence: CASSQVGRNSDTQYF.

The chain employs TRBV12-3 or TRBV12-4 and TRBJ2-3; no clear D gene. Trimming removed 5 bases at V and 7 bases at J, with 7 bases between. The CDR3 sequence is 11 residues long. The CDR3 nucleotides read TGTGCCAGCAGTCTCATCAATACGCAGTATTTT. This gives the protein CASSLINTQYF.

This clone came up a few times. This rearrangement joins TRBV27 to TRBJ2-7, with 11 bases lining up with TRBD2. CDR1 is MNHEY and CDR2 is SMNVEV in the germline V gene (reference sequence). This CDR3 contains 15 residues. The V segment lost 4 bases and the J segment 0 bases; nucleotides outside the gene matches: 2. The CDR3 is CASSSGLAGSYEQYF. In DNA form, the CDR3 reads TGTGCCAGCAGTTCCGGACTAGCGGGCTCCTACGAGCAGTACTTC.